This TCR beta chain originates from a study of T cells in Graves' hyperthyroidism and ophthalmopathy. Points from the study as a whole: Also found in blood were most expanded thyroid clonotypes above 0.001.

Germline values: CDR1 SNHLY, CDR2 FYNNEI. Trimming removed 0 bases from V and 6 bases from J, with 13 bases in between. The CDR3 is 15 amino acids. Template material for amplifying TCR beta CDR3 regions consisted of RNA transcripts. The HTBI primer set drove a first-round RT-PCR of the TCR CDR3. MiXCR, run by TCRdb on the multiplex PCR reads, gives a single entry per CDR3 protein. The repertoire holds about 420,000 distinct CDR3 sequences, around 13% seen once, with about 5% in the top ten. Absent ophthalmopathy progression within 18 months defined stable Graves' hyperthyroidism. This clonotype was counted at least ten times. Its antigen is not identified.

This rearrangement joins TRBV2 to TRBJ2-3; D gene unclear. This clonotype originated in a woman in her late teens or twenties with Graves' hyperthyroidism. Sample: blood. Written as DNA, the CDR3 is TGTGCCAGCAGTGAAGCGCTTCTTGAAGGGGATACGCAGTATTTT. Residues: CASSEALLEGDTQYF.